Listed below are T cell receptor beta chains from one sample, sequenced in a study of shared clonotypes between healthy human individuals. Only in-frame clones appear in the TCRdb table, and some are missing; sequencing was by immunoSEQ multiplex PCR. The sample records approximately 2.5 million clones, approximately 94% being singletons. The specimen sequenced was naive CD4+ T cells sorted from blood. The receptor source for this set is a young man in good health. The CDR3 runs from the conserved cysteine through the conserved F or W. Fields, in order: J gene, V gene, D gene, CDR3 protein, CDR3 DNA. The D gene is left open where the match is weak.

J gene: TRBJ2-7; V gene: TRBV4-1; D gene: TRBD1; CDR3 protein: CASSQGTAVSYEQYF; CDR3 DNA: TGCGCCAGCAGCCAGGGGACAGCGGTCTCCTACGAGCAGTACTTC
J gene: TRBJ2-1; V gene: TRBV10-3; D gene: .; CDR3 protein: CAIRGTENNEQFF; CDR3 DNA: TGTGCCATCCGTGGGACGGAGAACAATGAGCAGTTCTTC
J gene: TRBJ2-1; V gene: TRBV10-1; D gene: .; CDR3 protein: CASSESPGVVDEQFF; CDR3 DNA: TGCGCCAGCAGTGAGTCTCCGGGAGTAGTCGATGAGCAGTTCTTC
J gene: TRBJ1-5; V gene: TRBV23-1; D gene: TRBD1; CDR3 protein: CASAPGQEGQPQHF; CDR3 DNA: TGCGCCAGCGCACCGGGACAGGAGGGGCAGCCCCAGCATTTT
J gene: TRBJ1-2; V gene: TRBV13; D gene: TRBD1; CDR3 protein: CASSLEGQGPKGGTF; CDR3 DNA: TGTGCCAGCAGCTTAGAGGGACAGGGACCGAAGGGGGGCACCTTC
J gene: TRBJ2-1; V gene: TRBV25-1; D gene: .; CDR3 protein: CASRRGPSYNEQFF; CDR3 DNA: TGTGCCAGCAGGCGGGGGCCATCCTACAATGAGCAGTTCTTC
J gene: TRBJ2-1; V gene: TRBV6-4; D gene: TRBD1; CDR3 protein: CASSDSTDRGLEIFF; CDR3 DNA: TGTGCCAGCAGTGACTCGACTGACAGGGGACTTGAGATATTCTTC
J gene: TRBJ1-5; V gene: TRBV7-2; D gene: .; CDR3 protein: CASSSLSDVNQPQHF; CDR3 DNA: TGTGCCAGCAGCTCCTTGTCGGACGTCAATCAGCCCCAGCATTTT
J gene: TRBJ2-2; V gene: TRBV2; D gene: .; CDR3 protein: CASSVTVARTGELFF; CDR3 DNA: TGTGCCAGCAGTGTGACTGTCGCGAGGACCGGGGAGCTGTTTTTT
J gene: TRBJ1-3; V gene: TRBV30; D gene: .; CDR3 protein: CAWSGASRSGGNTIYF; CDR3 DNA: TGTGCCTGGAGTGGGGCGTCCCGGTCTGGTGGAAACACCATATATTTT
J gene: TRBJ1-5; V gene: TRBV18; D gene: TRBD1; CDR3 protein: CASSQGEQGFSQPQHF; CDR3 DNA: TGTGCCAGCTCACAGGGGGAACAGGGGTTTTCTCAGCCCCAGCATTTT
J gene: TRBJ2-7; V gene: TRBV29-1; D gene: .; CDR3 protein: CSVEDLGVRTEQYF; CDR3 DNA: TGCAGCGTTGAAGATCTCGGGGTTAGGACCGAGCAGTACTTC
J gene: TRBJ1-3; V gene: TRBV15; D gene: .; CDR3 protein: CATSRGEDRNTIYF; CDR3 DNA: TGTGCCACCAGCAGAGGCGAGGACAGAAACACCATATATTTT